This T cell receptor (beta chain) was obtained from a study of shared clonotypes between healthy human individuals. It was CD45RO-negative cells, positively selected for CCR7, that made up naive CD8 cells, with terminally differentiated effector memory CD45RA+ cells excluded. Whole-study findings and limits: Sampling covered blood only; tissue repertoires likely differ. Non-shared clonotypes showed lower generation probabilities than clonotypes common to all four donors. Memory subsets generally showed smaller estimated richness than naive subsets did.

This clone occurred once. Antigen specificity is unknown. Other DNA sequences in this specimen translate into the identical CDR3. This CDR3 is built from 12 residues. CDR1 and CDR2 from the germline V gene are LNHNV and YYDKDF (reference sequence). V was clipped by 5 bases and J by 1 base, with 3 bases between them. Libraries were prepared by immunoSEQ multiplex PCR; TCRdb keeps only in-frame clonotypes and omits some of them. The sample contains approximately 2,200,000 clones, just over 90% of which appear only once. The rearrangement joins TRBV15 to TRBJ1-5; D call uncertain. The sequence came from a man aged 18 to 29 in good health. Some clones in this sample may be carry-over from other donors' samples. Sequencing was carried out using naive CD8+ T cells from PBMCs. CDR3 in amino acids: CATSPSNQPQHF. The DNA for the CDR3 is TGTGCCACCAGCCCGAGCAATCAGCCCCAGCATTTT.